Below, one T cell receptor beta chain is given with its context. The CDR3 sequence is 12 residues long. Germline V gene lookup returns CDR1 SNHLY and CDR2 FYNNEI. Trimming at V came to 6 bases and at J to 8 bases, leaving 1 base not matched to a gene. PCR amplification relied on 60 Vbeta primers (plus 13 Jbeta primers). Libraries were prepared by immunoSEQ multiplex PCR; TCRdb keeps only in-frame clonotypes and omits some of them. The sample records about 160,000 clones, more than 70% being singletons. The data were obtained in a study of cytomegalovirus exposure and HLA in healthy donors. The specimen sequenced was PBMCs. The TCR sequence derives from a man aged 55-75 years in good health and CMV-seronegative. V usage is TRBV2 and J usage is TRBJ1-6; TRBD1 aligns across 7 bases. The CDR3 here is CASSDRDSPLHF. CDR3 sequence (DNA): TGTGCCAGCAGCGACAGGGATTCACCCCTCCACTTT.